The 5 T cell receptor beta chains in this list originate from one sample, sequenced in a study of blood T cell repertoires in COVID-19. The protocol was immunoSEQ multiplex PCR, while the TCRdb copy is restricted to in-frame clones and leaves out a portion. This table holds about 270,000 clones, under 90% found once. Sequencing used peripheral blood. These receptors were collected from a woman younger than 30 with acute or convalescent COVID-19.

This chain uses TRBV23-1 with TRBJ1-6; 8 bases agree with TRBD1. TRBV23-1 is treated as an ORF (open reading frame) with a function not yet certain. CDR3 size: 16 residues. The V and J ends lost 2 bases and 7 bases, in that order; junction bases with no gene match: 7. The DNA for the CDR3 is TGCGCCAGCAGTCAACGTGTTGGGGACAGGAATTCACCCCTCCACTTT. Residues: CASSQRVGDRNSPLHF.

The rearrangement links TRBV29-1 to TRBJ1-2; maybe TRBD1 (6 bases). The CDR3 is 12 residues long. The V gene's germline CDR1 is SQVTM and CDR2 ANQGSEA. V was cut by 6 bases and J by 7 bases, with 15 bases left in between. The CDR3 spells CSVEKGVGGYTF. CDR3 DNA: TGCAGCGTGGAAAAGGGGGTAGGTGGCTACACCTTC.

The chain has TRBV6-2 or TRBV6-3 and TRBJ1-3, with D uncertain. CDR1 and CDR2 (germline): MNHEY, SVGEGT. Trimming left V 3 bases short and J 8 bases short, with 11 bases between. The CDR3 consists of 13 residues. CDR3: CASSYADGDTIYF. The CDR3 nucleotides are TGTGCCAGCAGTTATGCCGACGGGGACACCATATATTTT.

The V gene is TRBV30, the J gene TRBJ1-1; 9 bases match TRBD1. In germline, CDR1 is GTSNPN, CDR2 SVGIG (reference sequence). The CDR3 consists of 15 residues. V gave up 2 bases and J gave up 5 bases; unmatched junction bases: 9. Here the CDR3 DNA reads TGTGCCTGGAGTATACCCGGGACAGGGATGACTGAAGCTTTCTTT. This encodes CAWSIPGTGMTEAFF.

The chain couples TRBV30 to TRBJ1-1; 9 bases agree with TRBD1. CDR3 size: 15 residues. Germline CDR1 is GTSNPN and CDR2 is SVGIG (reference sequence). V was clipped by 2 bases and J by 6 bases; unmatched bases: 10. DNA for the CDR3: TGTGCCTGGAGTAAGTATACAGGGGGCCCCCCTGAAGCTTTCTTT. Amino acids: CAWSKYTGGPPEAFF. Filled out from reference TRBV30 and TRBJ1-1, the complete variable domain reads SQTIHQWPATLVQPVGSPLSLECTVEGTSNPNLYWYRQAAGRGLQLLFYSVGIGQISSEVPQNLSASRPQDRQFILSSKKLLLSDSGFYLCAWSKYTGGPPEAFFGQGTRLTVV.